Listed below are T cell receptor beta chains from one sample, sequenced in a study of cytomegalovirus exposure and HLA in healthy donors. Data came from immunoSEQ multiplex PCR; TCRdb stores just in-frame clones and leaves some out. This table holds over 150,000 clones, 70% to 90% found once. Sequencing was performed on PBMCs. The receptors shown here come from a woman in her 30s in good health and CMV-seropositive. Both conserved end residues are part of each CDR3. The D gene is left open where the match is weak. Part of the rows lack a size; the others show once, few, many or a class for expanded clones.

J gene | V gene | D gene | clone size | CDR3 protein | CDR3 DNA
TRBJ2-1 | TRBV18 | - | - | CASSPPQITDNEQFF | TGTGCCAGCTCACCACCACAAATCACAGACAATGAGCAGTTCTTC
TRBJ2-5 | TRBV5-4 | TRBD2 | - | CASGTSGGAETQYF | TGTGCCAGCGGGACTAGCGGGGGGGCGGAGACCCAGTACTTC
TRBJ1-1 | TRBV30 | TRBD1 | few | CAWTYQSAGTGEFSAFF | TGTGCCTGGACGTATCAATCAGCGGGGACAGGGGAGTTTTCAGCTTTCTTT
TRBJ1-2 | TRBV7-9 | - | few | CASSFPRGLGYGYTF | TGTGCCAGCAGCTTCCCCAGGGGATTGGGCTATGGCTACACCTTC
TRBJ1-3 | TRBV4-1 | - | - | CASSQEQAVNTIYF | TGCGCCAGCAGCCAAGAACAGGCGGTAAACACCATATATTTT
TRBJ2-1 | TRBV6-4 | TRBD2 | - | CATSVAGGRDEQFF | TGTGCCACCTCGGTAGCGGGGGGGCGGGATGAGCAGTTCTTC
TRBJ1-6 | TRBV10-3 | - | - | CAISQGRNSPLHF | TGTGCCATCAGTCAGGGTAGAAATTCCCCCCTCCACTTT
TRBJ2-1 | TRBV5-1 | TRBD2 | - | CASSLAGADNEQFF | TGCGCCAGCAGCTTAGCGGGGGCGGACAATGAGCAGTTCTTC
TRBJ1-6 | TRBV5-1 | - | - | CASSPRGLLNSPLHF | TGCGCCAGCAGCCCGAGGGGACTGCTAAATTCACCCCTCCACTTT
TRBJ1-1 | TRBV14 | - | - | CAIQAQLNTEAFF | TGTGCCATTCAGGCACAGTTGAACACTGAAGCTTTCTTT
TRBJ2-1 | TRBV7-2 | TRBD2 | - | CASSVGGAVNEQFF | TGTGCCAGCAGCGTCGGGGGGGCGGTTAATGAGCAGTTCTTC
TRBJ1-5 | TRBV2 | - | - | CACSGGGAQHF | TGTGCCTGCTCCGGGGGGGGAGCCCAGCATTTT
TRBJ2-5 | TRBV7-8 | - | - | CATYSKGRVRETQYF | TGTGCCACCTATTCCAAAGGCAGGGTGAGGGAGACCCAGTACTTC
TRBJ1-5 | TRBV9 | TRBD1 | - | CASSQGQGDQPQHF | TGTGCCAGCAGCCAAGGACAGGGTGATCAGCCCCAGCATTTT
TRBJ1-3 | TRBV18 | TRBD1 | few | CASSPLGTGGAGNTIYF | TGTGCCAGCTCACCACTCGGGACAGGGGGCGCGGGAAACACCATATATTTT
TRBJ1-2 | TRBV7-9 | - | - | CASSNRERQYGYTF | TGTGCCAGCAGCAACCGGGAGCGCCAGTATGGCTACACCTTC
TRBJ2-1 | TRBV2 | TRBD2 | - | CASSEGLAGGPGNEQFF | TGTGCCAGCAGTGAAGGCCTAGCGGGGGGGCCGGGCAATGAGCAGTTCTTC
TRBJ1-3 | TRBV18 | - | - | CASSTNREVGNTIYF | TGTGCCAGCTCAACCAACAGGGAAGTCGGAAACACCATATATTTT
TRBJ2-7 | TRBV5-4 | - | - | CASRNEGRGEQYF | TGTGCCAGCAGGAACGAGGGTCGGGGAGAGCAGTACTTC
TRBJ1-1 | TRBV2 | - | - | CASQNRGEAFF | TGTGCCAGCCAGAACCGGGGTGAAGCTTTCTTT